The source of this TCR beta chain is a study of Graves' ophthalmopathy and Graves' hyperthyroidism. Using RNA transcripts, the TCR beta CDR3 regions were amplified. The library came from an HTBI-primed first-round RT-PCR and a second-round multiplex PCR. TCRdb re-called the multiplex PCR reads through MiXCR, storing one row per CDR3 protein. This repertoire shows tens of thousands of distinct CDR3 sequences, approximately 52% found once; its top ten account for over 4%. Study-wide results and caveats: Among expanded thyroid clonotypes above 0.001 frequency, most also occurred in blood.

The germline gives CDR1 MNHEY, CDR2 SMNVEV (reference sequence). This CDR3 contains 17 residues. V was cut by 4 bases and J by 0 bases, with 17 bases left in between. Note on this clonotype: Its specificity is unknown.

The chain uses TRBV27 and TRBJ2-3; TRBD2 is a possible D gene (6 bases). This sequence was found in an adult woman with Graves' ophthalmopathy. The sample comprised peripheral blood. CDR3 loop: CASSYQRSGASTDTQYF. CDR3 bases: TGTGCCAGCAGTTACCAGCGTAGCGGAGCTAGCACAGATACGCAGTATTTT.